Given below is one T cell receptor beta chain in context. This clonotype has only a few counts. Which antigen it targets is not known. No qualities accompany the bases; no much larger clone lies one base away. The data were taken from a study of identical twins (TCRdb year 2016). Study-wide context: The study deep-sequenced TCR alpha and beta repertoires from monozygotic twins, unrelated adults of various ages and cord blood to test whether fetal clonotypes persist. To rule out contamination, replicate twin experiments were performed at different times with different library preparation protocols. Here is what the overall study found, with its caveats: Fewer insertions were carried by abundant cord blood beta clonotypes, a similar but weaker trend appeared in young adult naive repertoires, and no such trend appeared in memory repertoires. A weaker excess of twin sharing was found in beta out-of-frame sequences because the signal-to-noise ratio was lowered by fewer shared sequences. Out-of-frame TCR alpha sharing in monozygotic twins was systematically underestimated by recombination models, whereas sharing between unrelated individuals was in agreement with the recombination models. Because the same donors could not be followed over many years, the conclusions relied on cross-sectional statistical analysis. Compared with coincidental sharing between unrelated individuals, out-of-frame TCR alpha sequences shared between twins had an excess of sequences with low generation probability. Invariant T cells such as MAIT and iNKT could partly confound zero-insertion analyses, although diverse VJ usage argued against such confounding for most clonotypes.

CDR1 and CDR2 are drawn from the germline V gene: MNHEY, SVGEGT. The cysteine opens and the phenylalanine closes a CDR3 of 11 amino acids. Only the CDR3 part of the read is kept: 33 bases, read in frame from the first base. Between the V and J ends, shortened by 5 bases and 6 bases respectively, the junction contains 8 bases. Libraries were made using 5' RACE. The reads were generated on an Illumina HiSeq 2000. A universal primer binding site was added through template switching, and the final cDNA carried a unique molecular identifier so that TCR cDNA molecules could be counted accurately. Specific primers in the conserved constant-segment region were used to synthesize first-strand cDNA for the TCR alpha and beta chains. To control for contamination, every cDNA library carried two barcodes: a SMART-Mk sample barcode plus Illumina barcodes. TruSeq adapter sequences, together with Illumina sample barcodes, were added in two successive PCR steps. TCR alpha and beta cDNA libraries were sequenced on the Illumina HiSeq platform with custom primers. In the original analysis: MiGEC processed the raw reads to extract unique molecular identifiers, while MiXCR was used to determine the CDR3 positions. Recombination models were inferred per individual with the repgenHMM and IGoR tools using an EM algorithm. Shared clonotype analysis was performed with the tcR package in R, normalizing sharing by the product of cloneset sizes. To study raw recombination free of thymic and clonal selection effects, out-of-frame nonproductive sequences were analyzed. The public sequencing data were trimmed at Q25 with fastp and processed into clonotypes with MiXCR by TCRdb, which kept only in-frame beta chains. One record per CDR3 amino acid sequence lists the most common genes and DNA. In this record, the V and J calls reflect TCRdb's handling and not the investigators' own analysis. This sample is represented by around 670,000 distinct CDR3 sequences; over 5% of them were singletons. 1.5% to 2% of the sample goes to the ten largest clones.

Only healthy Caucasian donors were included. Three unrelated non-twin adults were additionally sequenced: a male aged 18 to 30, a male aged 50 to 59 and a female aged 50 to 59. Using Miltenyi CD45RO+ enrichment and human naive T-cell isolation kits, memory (CD45RO+) and naive T cells were isolated from PBMC. The specimen was naive T cells sorted from blood. This sample's cell subset or site label indicates: cells isolated with a human naive T-cell isolation kit. This clonotype was sampled from a man in his late teens or twenties in good health. Recombination linked TRBV6-2 or TRBV6-3 to TRBJ2-7; the D gene assignment is ambiguous. The nucleotide sequence is given as TGTGCCAGCAGTAACACAGCCGAGCAGTACTTC. It is translated as CASSNTAEQYF.